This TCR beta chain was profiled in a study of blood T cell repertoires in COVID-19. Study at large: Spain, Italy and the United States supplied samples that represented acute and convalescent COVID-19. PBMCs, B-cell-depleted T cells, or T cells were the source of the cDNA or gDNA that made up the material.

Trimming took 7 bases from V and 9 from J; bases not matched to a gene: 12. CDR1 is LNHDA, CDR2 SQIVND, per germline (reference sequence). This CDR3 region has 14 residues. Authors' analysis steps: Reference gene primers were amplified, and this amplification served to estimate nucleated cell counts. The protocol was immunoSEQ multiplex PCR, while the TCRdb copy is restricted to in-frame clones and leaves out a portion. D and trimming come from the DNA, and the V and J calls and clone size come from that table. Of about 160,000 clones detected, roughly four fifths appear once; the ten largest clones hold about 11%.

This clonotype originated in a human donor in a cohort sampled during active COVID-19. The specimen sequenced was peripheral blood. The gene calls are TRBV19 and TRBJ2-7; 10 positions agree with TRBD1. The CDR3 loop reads CASTPGTGVKGQYF. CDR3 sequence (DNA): TGTGCCAGTACCCCCGGGACAGGGGTTAAAGGGCAGTACTTC.